Included here is one T cell receptor beta chain sequence, with context. The target antigen is unknown. CDR1 is LNHDA and CDR2 is SQIVND in the germline V gene (reference sequence). The CDR3 length is 14 residues. The V gene lost 9 bases and the J gene lost 0 bases, with 14 bases spanning the gap. The sample originates from a study of shared clonotypes between healthy human individuals. The study, taken as a whole, reports: Clonotypes shared by all four sorted-subset donors had higher generation probabilities than non-shared clonotypes. With few donors, the genetic and exposure-history diversity represented was limited.

The protocol was immunoSEQ multiplex PCR, while the TCRdb copy is restricted to in-frame clones and leaves out a portion. The sample includes some 380,000 clones, 96% seen only once; the top ten take around 0.32%. Every contributor of samples was a Caucasian grown-up residing in Nashville, Tennessee. Sequencing was performed on memory CD8+ T cells sorted from blood. Subset defined: CD45RO+ cells pooled with CCR7-negative TemRA cells. The receptor's source is a man in his thirties or forties in good health. The chain combines TRBV19 with TRBJ1-2; possibly TRBD1 for D (6 bases). The CDR3 nucleotides are TGTGCCAGCAACCAGGGGTTAGCTAACTATGGCTACACCTTC. It codes for CASNQGLANYGYTF.